Listed below are T cell receptor beta chains from one sample, sequenced in a study of T cells after posttransplantation cyclophosphamide. TCRdb's table, derived via immunoSEQ multiplex PCR, lists solely in-frame clones and lacks some. There are about 36,000 clones in the sample; over 75% occur only once, and roughly 8.7% lies in the top ten. The material was CD4+ T cells sorted from blood, obtained 1,800 to 2,000 days after a stem cell transplant with posttransplant cyclophosphamide. The receptors come from a female patient between 40 and 55 years old who received an allogeneic stem cell transplant from a related donor, was CMV-positive, and had no GVHD. The T cells may come from the graft donor. CDR3s include the opening cysteine and the closing phenylalanine or tryptophan. The order of the fields is V gene, J gene, D gene, clone size, CDR3 protein, CDR3 DNA. The D gene is left open where the match is weak. Clone size is stated in some rows and not others, as once, few, many or a class when expanded.

V gene: TRBV9
J gene: TRBJ1-1
D gene: TRBD1
clone size: .
CDR3 protein: CASSRDRGFTEAFF
CDR3 DNA: TGTGCCAGCAGCCGGGACAGGGGTTTTACTGAAGCTTTCTTT

V gene: TRBV2
J gene: TRBJ1-2
D gene: .
clone size: .
CDR3 protein: CASSVEGNYGYTF
CDR3 DNA: TGTGCCAGCAGTGTGGAGGGGAACTATGGCTACACCTTC

V gene: TRBV30
J gene: TRBJ1-1
D gene: TRBD1
clone size: once
CDR3 protein: CAWSGPGGFRGMNTEAFF
CDR3 DNA: TGTGCCTGGAGTGGACCAGGGGGCTTTCGGGGCATGAACACTGAAGCTTTCTTT

V gene: TRBV25-1
J gene: TRBJ2-3
D gene: TRBD2
clone size: .
CDR3 protein: CASSDLARGGSTDTQYF
CDR3 DNA: TGTGCCAGCAGTGACTTAGCCCGGGGGGGGAGCACAGATACGCAGTATTTT

V gene: TRBV5-5
J gene: TRBJ1-2
D gene: TRBD1
clone size: .
CDR3 protein: CASSLVRDRHYGYTF
CDR3 DNA: TGTGCCAGCAGCTTGGTCCGGGACAGACACTATGGCTACACCTTC

V gene: TRBV5-1
J gene: TRBJ1-1
D gene: TRBD1
clone size: .
CDR3 protein: CASSLVAGGNTEAFF
CDR3 DNA: TGCGCCAGCAGCTTGGTGGCAGGGGGCAACACTGAAGCTTTCTTT

V gene: TRBV28
J gene: TRBJ2-5
D gene: .
clone size: .
CDR3 protein: CASSTELPLQYF
CDR3 DNA: TGTGCCAGCAGTACCGAACTACCGCTTCAGTACTTC

V gene: TRBV7-9
J gene: TRBJ2-7
D gene: .
clone size: .
CDR3 protein: CASSITGMVPKQYF
CDR3 DNA: TGTGCCAGCAGCATAACAGGGATGGTCCCCAAGCAGTACTTC

V gene: TRBV2
J gene: TRBJ1-2
D gene: .
clone size: .
CDR3 protein: CASSEALARVGGYTF
CDR3 DNA: TGTGCCAGCAGTGAAGCTTTGGCCAGGGTGGGGGGCTACACCTTC

V gene: TRBV18
J gene: TRBJ1-1
D gene: .
clone size: .
CDR3 protein: CASSSNRDTEAFF
CDR3 DNA: TGTGCCAGCTCATCTAACAGGGACACTGAAGCTTTCTTT

V gene: TRBV27
J gene: TRBJ1-6
D gene: .
clone size: .
CDR3 protein: CASSWARLNSPLHF
CDR3 DNA: TGTGCCAGCAGTTGGGCACGGCTCAATTCACCCCTCCACTTT

V gene: TRBV19
J gene: TRBJ1-3
D gene: .
clone size: .
CDR3 protein: CASSITGIGNTIYF
CDR3 DNA: TGTGCCAGTAGTATTACCGGGATTGGAAACACCATATATTTT

V gene: TRBV2
J gene: TRBJ1-1
D gene: .
clone size: .
CDR3 protein: CATPGGIGGNTEAFF
CDR3 DNA: TGTGCCACCCCAGGCGGTATAGGGGGGAACACTGAAGCTTTCTTT

V gene: TRBV9
J gene: TRBJ2-5
D gene: TRBD2
clone size: once
CDR3 protein: CASSGPLASGGQTQYF
CDR3 DNA: TGTGCCAGCAGCGGACCTCTGGCTAGCGGGGGACAAACCCAGTACTTC

V gene: TRBV28
J gene: TRBJ2-3
D gene: .
clone size: .
CDR3 protein: CASSSNSDYFTDTQYF
CDR3 DNA: TGTGCCAGCAGTTCGAATAGCGACTACTTCACAGATACGCAGTATTTT

V gene: TRBV9
J gene: TRBJ2-1
D gene: TRBD1
clone size: .
CDR3 protein: CASSVEGTGRANEQFF
CDR3 DNA: TGTGCCAGCAGCGTAGAGGGGACAGGACGGGCGAATGAGCAGTTCTTC

V gene: TRBV6-1
J gene: TRBJ2-7
D gene: .
clone size: .
CDR3 protein: CASRRDRERSQYF
CDR3 DNA: TGTGCCAGCAGGAGAGACAGAGAGCGTTCGCAGTACTTC

V gene: TRBV21-1
J gene: TRBJ1-2
D gene: .
clone size: .
CDR3 protein: CASSKRTGTGGYGYTF
CDR3 DNA: TGTGCCAGCAGCAAAAGGACCGGGACAGGGGGCTATGGCTACACCTTC

V gene: TRBV6-1
J gene: TRBJ1-5
D gene: .
clone size: .
CDR3 protein: CASSEVSQPQHF
CDR3 DNA: TGTGCCAGCAGTGAAGTGAGTCAGCCCCAGCATTTT

V gene: TRBV9
J gene: TRBJ2-3
D gene: TRBD2
clone size: once
CDR3 protein: CASSSLAGGTDTQYF
CDR3 DNA: TGTGCCAGCAGCAGTCTAGCGGGGGGTACAGATACGCAGTATTTT

V gene: TRBV9
J gene: TRBJ1-3
D gene: TRBD1
clone size: .
CDR3 protein: CASSVARGPGNTIYF
CDR3 DNA: TGTGCCAGCAGCGTAGCTAGGGGGCCCGGAAACACCATATATTTT

V gene: TRBV27
J gene: TRBJ1-2
D gene: .
clone size: .
CDR3 protein: CASSSPTRGTANGYTF
CDR3 DNA: TGTGCCAGCAGTTCACCAACCAGAGGAACCGCCAATGGCTACACCTTC

V gene: TRBV19
J gene: TRBJ2-1
D gene: TRBD1
clone size: .
CDR3 protein: CASSPTGVGEQFF
CDR3 DNA: TGTGCCAGTAGTCCGACAGGGGTGGGGGAGCAGTTCTTC

V gene: TRBV19
J gene: TRBJ2-1
D gene: .
clone size: .
CDR3 protein: CASSRGSSYNEQFF
CDR3 DNA: TGTGCCTCGTCGAGGGGGAGCTCCTACAATGAGCAGTTCTTC

V gene: TRBV5-1
J gene: TRBJ2-1
D gene: .
clone size: .
CDR3 protein: CASSLAVLQGRFNEQFF
CDR3 DNA: TGCGCCAGCAGCTTGGCAGTTTTACAGGGGAGGTTTAATGAGCAGTTCTTC

V gene: TRBV10-3
J gene: TRBJ2-3
D gene: TRBD1
clone size: once
CDR3 protein: CAIRGTGADTQYF
CDR3 DNA: TGTGCCATCAGAGGGACAGGGGCAGATACGCAGTATTTT

V gene: TRBV7-2
J gene: TRBJ1-2
D gene: TRBD1
clone size: .
CDR3 protein: CASSLTGTGRYGYTF
CDR3 DNA: TGTGCCAGCAGCTTGACCGGGACAGGGCGCTATGGCTACACCTTC

V gene: TRBV27
J gene: TRBJ2-7
D gene: TRBD1
clone size: few
CDR3 protein: CASRPPGQGGKQYF
CDR3 DNA: TGTGCCAGCAGACCCCCGGGACAGGGGGGAAAGCAGTACTTC

V gene: TRBV7-9
J gene: TRBJ1-2
D gene: .
clone size: .
CDR3 protein: CASSSPGGEAGYTF
CDR3 DNA: TGTGCCAGCAGCTCCCCCGGGGGGGAGGCTGGCTACACCTTC

V gene: TRBV6-6
J gene: TRBJ1-5
D gene: .
clone size: .
CDR3 protein: CASSYDGEGNQPQHF
CDR3 DNA: TGTGCCAGCAGTTACGACGGGGAGGGCAATCAGCCCCAGCATTTT

V gene: TRBV29-1
J gene: TRBJ2-1
D gene: TRBD1
clone size: few
CDR3 protein: CSVGDSSYNEQFF
CDR3 DNA: TGCAGCGTTGGGGACAGCTCCTACAATGAGCAGTTCTTC

V gene: TRBV2
J gene: TRBJ1-1
D gene: .
clone size: .
CDR3 protein: CASSEAGGWLLNTEAFF
CDR3 DNA: TGTGCCAGCAGTGAAGCAGGGGGTTGGCTCTTGAACACTGAAGCTTTCTTT

V gene: TRBV4-1
J gene: TRBJ2-7
D gene: .
clone size: .
CDR3 protein: CASSQVLVAGQNFFRYEQYF
CDR3 DNA: TGCGCCAGCAGCCAAGTGTTGGTGGCAGGTCAGAATTTTTTTCGCTACGAGCAGTACTTC

V gene: TRBV28
J gene: TRBJ1-2
D gene: .
clone size: few
CDR3 protein: CASSFMRQLLYGYTF
CDR3 DNA: TGTGCCAGCAGTTTTATGAGACAGCTTCTCTATGGCTACACCTTC

V gene: TRBV11-2
J gene: TRBJ2-3
D gene: .
clone size: .
CDR3 protein: CASSPKLTGYTDTQYF
CDR3 DNA: TGTGCCAGCAGCCCCAAGTTGACAGGTTACACAGATACGCAGTATTTT

V gene: TRBV9
J gene: TRBJ2-3
D gene: .
clone size: .
CDR3 protein: CASSVEWLTGEWQYF
CDR3 DNA: TGTGCCAGCAGCGTAGAATGGCTTACCGGAGAGTGGCAGTATTTT

V gene: TRBV13
J gene: TRBJ1-2
D gene: TRBD1
clone size: .
CDR3 protein: CASSLQGVGNYGYTF
CDR3 DNA: TGTGCCAGCAGTTTACAGGGGGTTGGAAACTATGGCTACACCTTC

V gene: TRBV19
J gene: TRBJ1-5
D gene: TRBD1
clone size: .
CDR3 protein: CASSSLDRGSQPQHF
CDR3 DNA: TGTGCCAGTAGTTCCTTGGACAGGGGTAGTCAGCCCCAGCATTTT

V gene: TRBV7-3
J gene: TRBJ2-1
D gene: .
clone size: .
CDR3 protein: CASSLGGGYNEQFF
CDR3 DNA: TGTGCCAGCAGCCTAGGGGGGGGGTACAATGAGCAGTTCTTC